The 3 T cell receptor beta chains in this list originate from one sample, sequenced in a study of blood T cell repertoires in COVID-19. Clones were read by immunoSEQ multiplex PCR, and TCRdb kept only the in-frame ones, dropping some. This sample has around 340,000 clones; roughly 90% occur once, and the top ten carry under 5%. Sequencing used peripheral blood. The source is a woman aged 55 to 70 with COVID-19, enrolled during active disease.

V gene TRBV5-3 combines with J gene TRBJ2-2, with 10 bases matching TRBD2. TRBV5-3 is identified as an open reading frame with a role that is uncertain. V lost 3 bases, J lost 4 bases, and 6 bases stayed unmatched. The length of the CDR3 is 16 residues. CDR3 coding DNA: TGTGCCAGAAGCTCGATAGGACTAGCGGTCACCGGGGAGCTGTTTTTT. Translation: CARSSIGLAVTGELFF.

V gene TRBV6-4 combines with J gene TRBJ1-5, with TRBD1 identical over 7 bases. The V segment lost 7 bases and the J segment 3 bases; nucleotides outside the gene matches: 12. CDR3 length: 16 residues. In germline, CDR1 is MRHNA, CDR2 SNTAGT. The CDR3 sequence: CASNTELTGINQPQHF. Written as DNA, the CDR3 is TGTGCCAGCAACACCGAATTGACAGGGATCAATCAGCCCCAGCATTTT.

This chain links TRBV6-5 with TRBJ1-5, with 9 bases that match TRBD1. Per germline, CDR1 MNHEY and CDR2 SVGAGI. This CDR3 has 15 amino acids. With 6 bases clipped from V and 6 bases from J, the junction kept 9 bases outside the gene matches. The CDR3 loop reads CASSDQQGAVQPQHF. Written as DNA, the CDR3 is TGTGCCAGCAGCGACCAACAGGGGGCTGTTCAGCCCCAGCATTTT.